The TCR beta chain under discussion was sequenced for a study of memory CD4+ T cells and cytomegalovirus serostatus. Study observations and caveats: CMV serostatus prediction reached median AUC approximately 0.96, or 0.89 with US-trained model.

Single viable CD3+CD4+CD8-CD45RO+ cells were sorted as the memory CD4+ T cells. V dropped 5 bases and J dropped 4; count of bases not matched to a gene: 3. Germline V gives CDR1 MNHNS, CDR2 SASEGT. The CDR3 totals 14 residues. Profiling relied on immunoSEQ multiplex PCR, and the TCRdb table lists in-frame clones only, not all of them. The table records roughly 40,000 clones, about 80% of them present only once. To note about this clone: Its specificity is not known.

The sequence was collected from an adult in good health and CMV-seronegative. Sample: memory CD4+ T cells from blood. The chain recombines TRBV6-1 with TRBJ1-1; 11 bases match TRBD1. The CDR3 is CASSPGQGGTEAFF. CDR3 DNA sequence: TGTGCCAGCAGTCCGGGACAGGGGGGCACTGAAGCTTTCTTT.